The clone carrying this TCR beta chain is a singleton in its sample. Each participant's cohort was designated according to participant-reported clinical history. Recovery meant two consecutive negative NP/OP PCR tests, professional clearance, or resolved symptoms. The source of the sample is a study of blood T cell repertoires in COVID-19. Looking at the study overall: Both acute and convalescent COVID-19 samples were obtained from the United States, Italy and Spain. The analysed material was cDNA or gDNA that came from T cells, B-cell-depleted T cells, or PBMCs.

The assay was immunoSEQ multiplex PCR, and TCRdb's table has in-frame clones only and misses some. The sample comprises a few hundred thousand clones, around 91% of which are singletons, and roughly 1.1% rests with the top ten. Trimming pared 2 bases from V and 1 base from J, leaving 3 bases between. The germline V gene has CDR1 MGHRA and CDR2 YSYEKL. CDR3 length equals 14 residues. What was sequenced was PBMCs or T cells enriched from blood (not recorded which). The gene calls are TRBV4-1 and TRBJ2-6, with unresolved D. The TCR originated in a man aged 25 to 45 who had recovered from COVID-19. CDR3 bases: TGCGCCAGCAGCCAATATTCTGGGGCCAACGTCCTGACTTTC. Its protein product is CASSQYSGANVLTF.